These T cell receptor beta chains were read from a single sample in a study of cytomegalovirus exposure and HLA in healthy donors. Using immunoSEQ multiplex PCR, the repertoire was profiled, and TCRdb retains in-frame clones only, with some absent. The profile shows some 150,000 clones, around three quarters of them singletons. Material for sequencing was PBMCs. The receptors stem from a woman in her 30s in good health and CMV-seronegative. Each CDR3 is given with its conserved first and last residue. D genes are given only for firm matches.

>TRBD1|TRBJ1-1|TRBV15
TGTGCCACCAGCACGCGGACAGGGAACACTGAAGCTTTCTTT
CATSTRTGNTEAFF
>TRBD1|TRBJ2-1|TRBV18
TGTGCCAGCTCACCACCGACAGGGTACAATGAGCAGTTCTTC
CASSPPTGYNEQFF
>-|TRBJ2-5|TRBV7-9
TGTGCCAGCAGCTTAGTAATAGAGACCCAGTACTTC
CASSLVIETQYF
>-|TRBJ1-2|TRBV21-1
TGTGCCAGCAGCAAAGTCAAAGGGGGCTACTATGGCTACACCTTC
CASSKVKGGYYGYTF
>TRBD2|TRBJ2-2|TRBV7-2
TGTGCCAGCAGCTCAAGAGGCGGCGGGAGACGTTCCGGGGAGCTGTTTTTT
CASSSRGGGRRSGELFF
>-|TRBJ1-5|TRBV6-1
TGTGCCAGCAGTGAACTGTCGCGGAATCAGCCCCAGCATTTT
CASSELSRNQPQHF
>TRBD1|TRBJ1-2|TRBV27
TGTGCCAGCAGTTTATCGAACCCAGGGGGCGATGGCTACACCTTC
CASSLSNPGGDGYTF
>TRBD1|TRBJ2-1|TRBV28
TGTGCCAGCAGTGAGACAGGGGGGAATGAGCAGTTCTTC
CASSETGGNEQFF
>TRBD1|TRBJ2-1|TRBV5-1
TGCGCCAGCAGCTTGTTGGCGGGACAGGGGGCCAATGAGCAGTTCTTC
CASSLLAGQGANEQFF
>TRBD1|TRBJ1-2|TRBV19
TGTGCCAGTAGTATCCAGGGGGCCCTCCCCTATGGCTACACCTTC
CASSIQGALPYGYTF
>TRBD1|TRBJ1-2|TRBV30
TGTGTCTGGATAGGACAGGGGTACGGCTACACCTTC
CVWIGQGYGYTF
>TRBD1|TRBJ1-4|TRBV5-8
TGTGCCAGCAGCTCGGGACAGGGAGGAGATGAAAAACTGTTTTTT
CASSSGQGGDEKLFF